This T cell receptor (beta chain) was found in a study of monozygotic twins with inflammatory bowel disease. Turning to this clonotype: No antigen is known for it.

Points from the study as a whole: For IBD patients, clonotypes shared with others were fewer than for healthy twins, especially with disease activity. Distinct T cell subtypes could not be told apart.

In eight separate reactions per sample, cDNA was generated. From its re-call of the 5' RACE reads, TCRdb lists each CDR3 protein once, without DNA. The sample shows hundreds of thousands of distinct CDR3 sequences, and 2% to 2.5% sits with its ten largest clones. Germline-derived CDR1 and CDR2 are LGHNA and YSLEER. The length of the CDR3 is 13 residues. This sequence joins TRBV4-3 and TRBJ2-2. The sample comprised blood. This TCR came from a human donor with ulcerative colitis or Crohn's disease, or a healthy co-twin of an affected twin (not recorded which). This CDR3 reads CASSQRDTGELFF.